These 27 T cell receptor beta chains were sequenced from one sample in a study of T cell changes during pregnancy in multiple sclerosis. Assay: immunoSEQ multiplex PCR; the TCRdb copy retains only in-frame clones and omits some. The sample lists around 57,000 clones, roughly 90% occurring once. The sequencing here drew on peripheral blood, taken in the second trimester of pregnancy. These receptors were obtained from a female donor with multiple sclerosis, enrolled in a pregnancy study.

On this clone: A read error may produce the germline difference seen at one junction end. The CDR3 region has the DNA TGTGCTAGCAGCAGATGGGACAGGAGGGACACTGAAGCTTTCTTT. This sequence encodes CASSRWDRRDTEAFF. The chain links TRBV7-7 to TRBJ1-1; 8 bases fit TRBD1. Germline values: CDR1 SSHAT, CDR2 FNYEAQ (reference sequence). CDR3 length: 15 residues.

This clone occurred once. CDR3: CASSREILAKNIQYF. DNA of the CDR3: TGTGCCAGCAGCCGGGAGATCCTAGCCAAAAACATTCAGTACTTC. The genes are TRBV9 and TRBJ2-4, with D possibly TRBD2 on 6 matching bases. The CDR3 runs to 15 residues. V lost 4 bases to trimming and J lost 0 bases, with 11 bases between them. Germline V CDR1 and CDR2: SGDLS, YYNGEE.

CDR3 in amino acids: CASTRDRGNSNQPQHF. Here the CDR3 DNA reads TGTGCCAGTACCAGGGACAGGGGGAATAGCAATCAGCCCCAGCATTTT. The chain links TRBV19 to TRBJ1-5, with 11 bases lining up with TRBD1. The CDR3 length is 16 residues. Trimming took 7 bases from V and 0 from J; bases not matched to a gene: 5. Germline CDR1 is LNHDA and CDR2 is SQIVND (reference sequence). The full variable domain, in which reference TRBV19 and TRBJ1-5 provide the parts outside the CDR3, is DGGITQSPKYLFRKEGQNVTLSCEQNLNHDAMYWYRQDPGQGLRLIYYSQIVNDFQKGDIAEGYSVSREKKESFPLTVTSAQKNPTAFYLCASTRDRGNSNQPQHFGDGTRLSIL.

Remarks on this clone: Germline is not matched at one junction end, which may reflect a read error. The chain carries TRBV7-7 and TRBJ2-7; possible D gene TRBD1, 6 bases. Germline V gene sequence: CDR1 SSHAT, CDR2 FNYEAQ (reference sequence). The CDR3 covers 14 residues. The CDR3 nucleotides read TGTGCTAGCAGCTCATCGACAGGTCAGGGCGAGCAGTACTTC. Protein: CASSSSTGQGEQYF.

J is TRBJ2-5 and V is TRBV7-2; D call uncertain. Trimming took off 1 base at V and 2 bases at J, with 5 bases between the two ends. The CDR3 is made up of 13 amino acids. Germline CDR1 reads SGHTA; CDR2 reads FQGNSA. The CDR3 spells CASSLVKQETQYF. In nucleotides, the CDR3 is TGTGCCAGCAGCTTAGTTAAACAAGAGACCCAGTACTTC.

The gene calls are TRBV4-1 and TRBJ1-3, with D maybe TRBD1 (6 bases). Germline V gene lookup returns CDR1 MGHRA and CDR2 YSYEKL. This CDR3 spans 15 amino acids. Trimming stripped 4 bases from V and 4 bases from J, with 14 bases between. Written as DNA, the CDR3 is TGCGCCAGCAGCCGCAACAGGGTGGAAGGAAACACCATATATTTT. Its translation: CASSRNRVEGNTIYF.

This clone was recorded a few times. CDR3 in amino acids: CASSELAGAQETQYF. In DNA form, the CDR3 reads TGTGCCAGCAGTGAACTAGCGGGGGCCCAAGAGACCCAGTACTTC. The chain has TRBV6-1 and TRBJ2-5; 10 bases match TRBD2. V gave up 2 bases and J gave up 1 base; unmatched junction bases: 1. The CDR3 runs 15 residues. From germline, CDR1 is MNHNS and CDR2 SASEGT.

CDR3 loop: CASSVSGTRSYEQYF. The CDR3 nucleotides read TGTGCCAGCAGCGTATCCGGGACAAGGTCCTACGAGCAGTACTTC. This rearrangement joins TRBV7-2 to TRBJ2-7; weak D call: TRBD1 (6 bases). This CDR3 is 15 amino acids long. Looked up from germline, CDR1 is SGHTA and CDR2 is FQGNSA. V dropped 5 bases and J dropped 1 base, with 15 bases sitting between them.

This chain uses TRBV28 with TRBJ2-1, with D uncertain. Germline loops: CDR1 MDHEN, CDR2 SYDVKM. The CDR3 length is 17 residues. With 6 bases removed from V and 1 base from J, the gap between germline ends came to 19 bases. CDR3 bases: TGTGCCAGCAGCTCCCTCGGCATAGCTTCGTCCTACAATGAGCAGTTCTTC. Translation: CASSSLGIASSYNEQFF.

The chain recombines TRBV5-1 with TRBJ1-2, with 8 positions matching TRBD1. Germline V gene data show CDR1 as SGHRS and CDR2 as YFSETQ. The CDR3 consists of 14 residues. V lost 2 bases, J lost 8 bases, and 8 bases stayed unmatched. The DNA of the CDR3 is TGCGCCAGCAGCTTAGGACAGGGATCCGGCGGCTACACCTTC. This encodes CASSLGQGSGGYTF.

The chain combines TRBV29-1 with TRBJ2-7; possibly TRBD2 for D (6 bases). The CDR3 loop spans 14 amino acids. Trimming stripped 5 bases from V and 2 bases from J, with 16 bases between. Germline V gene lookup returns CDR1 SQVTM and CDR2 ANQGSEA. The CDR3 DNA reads TGCAGCGTTTCGAGGGACTTGTTAGCCTACGAGCAGTACTTC. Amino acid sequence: CSVSRDLLAYEQYF.

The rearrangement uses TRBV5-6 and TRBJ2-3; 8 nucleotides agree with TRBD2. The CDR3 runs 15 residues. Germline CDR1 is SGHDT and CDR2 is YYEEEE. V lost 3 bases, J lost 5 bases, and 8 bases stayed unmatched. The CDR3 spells CASSSRPGRGDTQYF. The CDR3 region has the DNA TGTGCCAGCAGCTCGAGACCCGGGAGGGGAGATACGCAGTATTTT.

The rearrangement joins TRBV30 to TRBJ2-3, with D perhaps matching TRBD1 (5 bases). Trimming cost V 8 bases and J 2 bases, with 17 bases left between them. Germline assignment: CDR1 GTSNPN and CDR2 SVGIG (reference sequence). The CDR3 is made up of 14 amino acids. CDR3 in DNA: TGTGCCACGTCGCCTAGGGGCCACACAGATACGCAGTATTTT. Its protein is CATSPRGHTDTQYF.

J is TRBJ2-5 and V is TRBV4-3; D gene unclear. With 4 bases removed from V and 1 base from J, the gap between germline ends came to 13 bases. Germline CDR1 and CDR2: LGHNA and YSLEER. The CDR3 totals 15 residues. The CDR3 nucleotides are TGCGCCAGCAGCCGGCTAACAGATTCCCAAGAGACCCAGTACTTC. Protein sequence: CASSRLTDSQETQYF.

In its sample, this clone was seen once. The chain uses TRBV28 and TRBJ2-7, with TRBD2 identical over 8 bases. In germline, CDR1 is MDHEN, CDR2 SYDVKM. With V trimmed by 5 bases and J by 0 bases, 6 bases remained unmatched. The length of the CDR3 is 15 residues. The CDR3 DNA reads TGTGCCAGCAGTCCCGGGGGGGGAGCCTCCTACGAGCAGTACTTC. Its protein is CASSPGGGASYEQYF. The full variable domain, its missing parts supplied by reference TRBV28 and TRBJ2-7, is DVKVTQSSRYLVKRTGEKVFLECVQDMDHENMFWYRQDPGLGLRLIYFSYDVKMKEKGDIPEGYSVSREKKERFSLILESASTNQTSMYLCASSPGGGASYEQYFGPGTRLTVT.

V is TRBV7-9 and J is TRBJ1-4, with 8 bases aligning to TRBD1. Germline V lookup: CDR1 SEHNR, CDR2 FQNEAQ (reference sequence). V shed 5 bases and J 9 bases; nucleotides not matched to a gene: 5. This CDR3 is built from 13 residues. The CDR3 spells CASSRDRGQKLFF. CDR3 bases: TGTGCCAGCAGCCGAGACAGGGGTCAAAAACTGTTTTTT.

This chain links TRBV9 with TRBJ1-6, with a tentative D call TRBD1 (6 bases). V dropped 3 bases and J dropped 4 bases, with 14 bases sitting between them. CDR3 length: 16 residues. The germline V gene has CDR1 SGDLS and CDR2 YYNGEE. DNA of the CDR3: TGTGCCAGCAGCGCCCAGGGGAGCTCTTATAATTCACCCCTCCACTTT. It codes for CASSAQGSSYNSPLHF.

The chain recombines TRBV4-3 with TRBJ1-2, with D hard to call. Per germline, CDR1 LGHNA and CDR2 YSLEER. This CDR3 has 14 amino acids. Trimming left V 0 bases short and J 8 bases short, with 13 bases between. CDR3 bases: TGCGCCAGCAGCCAAGATCTTTTTCCCTCGGGCTACACCTTC. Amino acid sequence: CASSQDLFPSGYTF.

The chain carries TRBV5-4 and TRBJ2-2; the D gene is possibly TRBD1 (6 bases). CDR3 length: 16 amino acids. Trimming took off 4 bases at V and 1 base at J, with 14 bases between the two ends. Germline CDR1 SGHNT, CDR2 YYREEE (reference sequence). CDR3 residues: CASSPTGTRNTGELFF. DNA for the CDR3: TGTGCCAGCAGCCCCACCGGGACAAGGAACACCGGGGAGCTGTTTTTT.

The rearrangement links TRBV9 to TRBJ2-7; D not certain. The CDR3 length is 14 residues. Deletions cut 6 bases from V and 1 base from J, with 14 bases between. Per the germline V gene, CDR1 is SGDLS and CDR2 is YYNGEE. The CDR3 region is CASTRSTDSYEQYF. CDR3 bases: TGTGCCAGCACCCGTAGTACTGATTCCTACGAGCAGTACTTC.

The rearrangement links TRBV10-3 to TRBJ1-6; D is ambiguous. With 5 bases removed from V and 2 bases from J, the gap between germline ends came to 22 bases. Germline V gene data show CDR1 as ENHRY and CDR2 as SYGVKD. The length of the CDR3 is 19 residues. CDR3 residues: CAISHMPGRLGAYNSPLHF. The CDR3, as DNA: TGTGCCATCAGTCATATGCCAGGCAGACTCGGGGCCTATAATTCACCCCTCCACTTT.

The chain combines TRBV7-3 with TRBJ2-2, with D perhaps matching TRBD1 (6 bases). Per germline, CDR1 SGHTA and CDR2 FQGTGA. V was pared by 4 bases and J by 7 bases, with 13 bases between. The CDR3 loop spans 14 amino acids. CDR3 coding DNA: TGTGCCAGCAGCTCCGGGACACGAGGCGGGGAGCTGTTTTTT. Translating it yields CASSSGTRGGELFF.

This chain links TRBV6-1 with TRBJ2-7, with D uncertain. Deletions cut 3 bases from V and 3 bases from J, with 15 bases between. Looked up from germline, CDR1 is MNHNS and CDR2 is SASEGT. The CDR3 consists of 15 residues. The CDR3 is CASSDSPGGYYEQYF. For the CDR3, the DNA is TGTGCCAGCAGTGACAGCCCAGGTGGCTACTACGAGCAGTACTTC.

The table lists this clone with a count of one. The CDR3 region is CASSFDRGPGNDSPLHF. The CDR3 nucleotides are TGCGCCAGCAGCTTCGACAGGGGCCCCGGGAATGATTCACCCCTCCACTTT. The chain combines TRBV5-1 with TRBJ1-6, with 8 nucleotides matching TRBD1. The V and J ends lost 2 bases and 8 bases, in that order; junction bases with no gene match: 12. Germline V gene sequence: CDR1 SGHRS, CDR2 YFSETQ. This CDR3 has 17 amino acids.

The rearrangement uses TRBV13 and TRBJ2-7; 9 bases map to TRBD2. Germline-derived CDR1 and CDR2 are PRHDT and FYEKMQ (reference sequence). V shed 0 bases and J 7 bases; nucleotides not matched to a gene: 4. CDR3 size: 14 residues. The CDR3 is CASSLGRGGEEQYF. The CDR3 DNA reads TGTGCCAGCAGCTTAGGGCGGGGGGGCGAAGAGCAGTACTTC.

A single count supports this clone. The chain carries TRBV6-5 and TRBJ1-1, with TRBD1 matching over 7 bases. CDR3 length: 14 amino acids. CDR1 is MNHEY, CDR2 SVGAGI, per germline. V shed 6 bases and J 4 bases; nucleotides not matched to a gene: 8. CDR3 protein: CASRATGVTTEAFF. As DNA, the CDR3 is TGTGCCAGCAGAGCTACAGGGGTGACCACTGAAGCTTTCTTT.

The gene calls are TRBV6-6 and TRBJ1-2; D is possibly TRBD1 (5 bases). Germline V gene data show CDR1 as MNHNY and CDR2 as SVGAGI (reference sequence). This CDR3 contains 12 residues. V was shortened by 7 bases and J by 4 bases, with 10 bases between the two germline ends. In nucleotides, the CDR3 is TGTGCCAGCAACCAGCAGGGCTATGGCTACACCTTC. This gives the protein CASNQQGYGYTF.